This paragraph covers one TCR beta chain sequence. This clone was seen a single time. The target of this receptor is not known. Per-base quality was not reported, and no clone a single base away is much larger than it. Collaborating institutions collected whole blood in K2EDTA tubes following their own protocols. For TCRbeta analysis, collaborators shipped samples as frozen whole blood, isolated PBMCs, or DNA extracted from either of those sample types. V drops 5 bases and J drops 2 bases, leaving 12 bases in between. The CDR3 measures 14 amino acids from cysteine to phenylalanine. The DNA shown is the 42-base CDR3, in frame from base 1. The CDR1 and CDR2 encoded by the germline V gene (reference sequence) are MNHEY and SMNVEV. This sample is drawn from a study of blood T cell repertoires in COVID-19 (dated by TCRdb to about 2020). Background on the whole study: Samples from collaborators originated in the United States, Italy and Spain and spanned both the acute and convalescent phases of COVID-19. The prospective study material was composed of cDNA or gDNA derived from T cells, B-cell-depleted T cells, or PBMCs. Subjects who had been exposed to COVID-19, were actively infected with it, or had recovered from it provided the deeply sampled blood TCRbeta repertoires that made up the dataset. The repertoires were made available in a free public database intended to serve as a resource for research on the immune response to SARS-CoV-2. The samples were drawn from the first 160 participants of the ongoing ImmuneRACE study and from over a thousand subjects provided by 6 global collaborators. A de-identified subject ID, COVID-19 status, age in years and sex were almost always included in the sample metadata. Where available, HLA class I and class II types were obtained from metadata supplied by the sample provider rather than from assay-based typing.

TCRbeta CDR3 regions were amplified from genomic DNA using the immunoSEQ Assay, a bias-controlled multiplex PCR. In the paper's pipeline: Within the assay, amplification of reference gene primers was used to estimate how many nucleated cells each sample contained. To quantify the absolute abundance of each unique TCRbeta CDR3 rearrangement, sequence reads were collapsed and filtered. For each sample, productive Simpson clonality was calculated by taking the square root of Simpson's diversity index across productive rearrangements. TCRdb took this table from immuneACCESS and kept in-frame rearrangements with V and J called. Such tables lack part of the clones; where checked against another copy, unresolved V genes explain under half of the gap, and the rest is unexplained. V and J calls and clone size follow that table, whereas D and trimming were derived from the DNA. The sample table records around 21,000 clones; 84% of these occur just once. 3.2% of the sample comes from the top ten.

Points the paper makes about the study in general: Clinical and demographic metadata were provided uncurated, with the amount varying by source and participant.

The sequence was collected from a man in his forties with acute or convalescent COVID-19. Sequenced material: peripheral blood. Here the chain combines TRBV27 and TRBJ2-5; no D segment can be confidently identified. The CDR3 loop reads CASSLAVNQETQYF. The nucleotide sequence is TGTGCCAGCAGTCTGGCGGTCAATCAAGAGACCCAGTACTTC.